The 26 T cell receptor beta chains in this list originate from one sample, sequenced in a study of T-cell memory formation after mild COVID-19. TCRdb used MiXCR to reprocess the 5' RACE reads, holding one entry per CDR3 protein. The sample has 400,000 or so distinct CDR3 sequences, over 15% seen once. Sample: PBMCs or a T cell subset sorted from them (not recorded which). These receptors were obtained from an adult woman who had mild COVID-19 (a few samples of this study predate the infection). Cell type and time point are not known.

This clonotype has a handful of counts. This sequence joins TRBV7-6 and TRBJ2-1, with D uncertain. The CDR3 sequence is 13 residues long. Germline V gives CDR1 SGHVS, CDR2 FNYEAQ. The V gene lost 6 bases and the J gene lost 4 bases, with 10 bases spanning the gap. This CDR3 reads CASSGQQYNEQFF. CDR3 DNA sequence: TGTGCCAGCAGTGGGCAGCAGTACAATGAGCAGTTCTTC.

CDR3 in amino acids: CASSWSGQYDEQFF. The CDR3 DNA reads TGTGCCAGCAGCTGGAGCGGACAGTACGATGAGCAGTTCTTC. The rearrangement links TRBV7-6 to TRBJ2-1, with a tentative D call TRBD1 (6 bases). The CDR3 is made up of 14 amino acids. Trimming took 4 bases from V and 8 from J, leaving 15 bases between them. Germline lookup yields CDR1 SGHVS and CDR2 FNYEAQ.

This clonotype was seen a few times. The chain combines TRBV5-6 with TRBJ1-2; 8 bases align to TRBD1. The CDR3 loop spans 16 amino acids. Germline lookup yields CDR1 SGHDT and CDR2 YYEEEE. Trimming took 0 bases from V and 5 from J; bases not matched to a gene: 9. CDR3: CASSLARRQGKYGYTF. CDR3 in DNA: TGTGCCAGCAGCTTGGCTCGGAGACAGGGGAAGTATGGCTACACCTTC.

This clonotype occurred many times. This sequence joins TRBV7-3 and TRBJ2-3; TRBD2 might be the D (5 bases). Trimming left V 2 bases short and J 6 bases short, with 12 bases between. Per the germline V gene, CDR1 is SGHTA and CDR2 is FQGTGA. CDR3 size: 14 residues. The CDR3 here is CASSLGGSADTQYF. CDR3 DNA sequence: TGTGCCAGCAGCTTAGGCGGTAGCGCTGATACGCAGTATTTT.

This clonotype was seen a few times. This chain links TRBV24-1 with TRBJ2-1, with 9 bases lining up with TRBD2. V lost 4 bases to trimming and J lost 5 bases; unmatched junction nucleotides: 11. Germline V CDR1 and CDR2: KGHDR, SFDVKD. The CDR3 runs 17 residues. This CDR3 reads CATSDPGGASGNNEQFF. Here the CDR3 DNA reads TGTGCCACCAGTGACCCGGGAGGGGCTAGCGGGAACAATGAGCAGTTCTTC.

This rearrangement joins TRBV7-4 to TRBJ2-1; 11 bases match TRBD2. Germline assignment: CDR1 SGHVT and CDR2 SQSDAQ. V lost 5 bases and J lost 7; bases outside the gene matches: 4. The CDR3 totals 14 residues. CDR3 sequence reads: CASSGTSGMNEQFF. Written as DNA, the CDR3 is TGTGCCAGCAGCGGGACTAGCGGCATGAATGAGCAGTTCTTC.

This clonotype has a handful of counts. The gene calls are TRBV7-8 and TRBJ2-1, with TRBD2 matching 10 bases. In germline, CDR1 is SGHVS, CDR2 FQNEAQ. V lost 4 bases and J lost 0; bases outside the gene matches: 21. The CDR3 totals 22 residues. The DNA for the CDR3 is TGTGCCAGCAGCTCCTACCGAGATATTAGCGGGAGGTATATAGGCTCCTACAATGAGCAGTTCTTC. Its protein is CASSSYRDISGRYIGSYNEQFF.

This clonotype was recorded a few times. The chain is built from TRBV12-3 or TRBV12-4 and TRBJ2-7; the match to TRBD1 covers 9 bases. This CDR3 has 14 residues. The J segment lost 5 bases and the V segment lost 3 bases, leaving 5 bases of the junction unmatched. This chain's CDR3 is CASSFRDREHEQYF. The CDR3 DNA reads TGTGCCAGCAGTTTCCGGGACAGGGAACACGAGCAGTACTTC.

The chain employs TRBV12-3 or TRBV12-4 and TRBJ1-5; possibly TRBD1 for D (6 bases). This CDR3 is 13 amino acids long. The V gene lost 3 bases and the J gene lost 9 bases, with 12 bases spanning the gap. CDR3 nucleotides: TGTGCCAGCAGTTTTGGGGGCCTGGGGCCCCAGCATTTT. This sequence encodes CASSFGGLGPQHF.

J is TRBJ2-7 and V is TRBV4-3, with 11 bases that match TRBD2. The CDR3 covers 17 residues. CDR1 LGHNA and CDR2 YSLEER come from the germline V gene. The ends lost 1 base at V and 0 bases at J; junction bases unmatched: 5. The CDR3 loop reads CASSQGTSGPSSYEQYF. As DNA, the CDR3 is TGCGCCAGCAGCCAAGGGACTAGCGGGCCGAGCTCCTACGAGCAGTACTTC.

This chain connects TRBV7-9 to TRBJ2-1; the D is unclear. CDR1 and CDR2 from the germline V gene are SEHNR and FQNEAQ (reference sequence). The CDR3 length is 14 residues. The V gene lost 5 bases and the J gene lost 2 bases, with 10 bases spanning the gap. As DNA, the CDR3 is TGTGCCAGCAGCCGAGTAGGCCCCTACAATGAGCAGTTCTTC. Its translation is CASSRVGPYNEQFF.

This clonotype was seen a few times. This rearrangement joins TRBV7-8 to TRBJ2-1, with TRBD2 identical over 12 bases. CDR1 is SGHVS, CDR2 FQNEAQ, per germline. This CDR3 contains 22 residues. V shed 1 base and J 0 bases; nucleotides not matched to a gene: 16. CDR3 DNA: TGTGCCAGCAGCTTAGTGGTTAGTCGGCGGCTAGCGGGGGGGAGCTCCTACAATGAGCAGTTCTTC. This encodes CASSLVVSRRLAGGSSYNEQFF.

The genes are TRBV7-8 and TRBJ2-1, with D hard to call. This CDR3 region has 8 residues. The ends were cut back, 5 bases at V and 15 bases at J, with 5 bases in the middle. CDR1 and CDR2 from the germline V gene are SGHVS and FQNEAQ. This chain's CDR3 is CASSPWFF. CDR3 nucleotides: TGTGCCAGCAGCCCTTGGTTCTTC.

The sample holds a few counts of this clonotype. This CDR3 reads CATSSGGPSEQYF. The DNA for the CDR3 is TGTGCCACCAGTTCGGGGGGCCCCTCCGAGCAGTACTTC. V usage is TRBV24-1 and J usage is TRBJ2-7, with D possibly matching TRBD2 (7 bases). Per germline, CDR1 KGHDR and CDR2 SFDVKD. The CDR3 has 13 amino acids. Trimming shortened V by 6 bases and J by 6 bases, and 14 bases separated the two germline ends.

The gene calls are TRBV7-2 and TRBJ2-3, with TRBD1 matching over 9 bases. In germline, CDR1 is SGHTA, CDR2 FQGNSA. Trimming took 5 bases from V and 2 from J; bases not matched to a gene: 8. The CDR3 extends over 16 amino acids. The CDR3 loop reads CASSPRTGVATDTQYF. The CDR3 DNA follows: TGTGCCAGCAGCCCGCGGACAGGGGTTGCCACAGATACGCAGTATTTT.

The CDR3 loop is CASSLRSNEQFF. The CDR3 DNA follows: TGCGCCAGCAGCTTGAGGAGCAATGAGCAGTTCTTC. The chain has TRBV5-1 and TRBJ2-1; D uncertain. This CDR3 has 12 residues. Germline CDR1 reads SGHRS; CDR2 reads YFSETQ. The V and J ends lost 1 base and 6 bases respectively, with 5 bases between them.

The chain employs TRBV24-1 and TRBJ2-1; 8 nucleotides match TRBD2. V dropped 7 bases and J dropped 7; count of bases not matched to a gene: 5. Per the germline V gene, CDR1 is KGHDR and CDR2 is SFDVKD. This CDR3 contains 13 residues. CDR3 coding DNA: TGTGCCACCAGAGGCGGGGGGTCGAATGAGCAGTTCTTC. It encodes CATRGGGSNEQFF.

CDR3 residues: CASSRPGANEQFF. CDR3 DNA sequence: TGCGCCAGCAGCCGCCCGGGGGCTAATGAGCAGTTCTTC. The chain carries TRBV5-1 and TRBJ2-1; the D gene could be TRBD1 or TRBD2 (6 bases each). There are 13 residues in the CDR3. CDR1 is SGHRS and CDR2 is YFSETQ in the germline V gene. Trimming stripped 4 bases from V and 7 bases from J, with 12 bases between. The whole variable domain, remainder taken from reference TRBV5-1 and TRBJ2-1, is KAGVTQTPRYLIKTRGQQVTLSCSPISGHRSVSWYQQTPGQGLQFLFEYFSETQRNKGNFPGRFSGRQFSNSRSEMNVSTLELGDSALYLCASSRPGANEQFFGPGTRLTVL.

The chain couples TRBV27 to TRBJ1-2; 7 bases agree with TRBD1. Germline trimming cut 6 bases from V and 0 bases from J; bases unmatched to any gene: 7. The CDR3 runs 15 residues. Germline CDR1 is MNHEY and CDR2 is SMNVEV (reference sequence). CDR3 region: CASRPGQIANYGYTF. The DNA of the CDR3 is TGTGCCAGCAGACCGGGACAGATAGCTAACTATGGCTACACCTTC.

This clonotype was observed a handful of times. The chain recombines TRBV21-1 with TRBJ1-2; the table calls TRBD1, which could not be checked here. TRBV21-1 is marked as a pseudogene. CDR3 size: 15 residues. In nucleotides, the CDR3 is TGTGCCAGCAGCCGATCCTTAGACAGGGGGCTCGGCTACACCTTC. The encoded protein is CASSRSLDRGLGYTF.

This clonotype was observed a handful of times. CDR3 DNA: TGTGCCACAACTACAGGGGTTAATTCACCCCTCCACTTT. Residues: CATTTGVNSPLHF. The chain employs TRBV15 and TRBJ1-6, with 7 bases fitting TRBD1. Germline CDR1 is LNHNV and CDR2 is YYDKDF (reference sequence). This CDR3 contains 13 residues. J lost 6 bases, V lost 9 bases, and 5 bases had no gene match. Full variable domain (rest looked up from reference TRBV15 and TRBJ1-6): DAMVIQNPRYQVTQFGKPVTLSCSQTLNHNVMYWYQQKSSQAPKLLFHYYDKDFNNEADTPDNFQSRRPNTSFCFLDIRSPGLGDTAMYLCATTTGVNSPLHFGNGTRLTVT.

This rearrangement joins TRBV15 to TRBJ2-6; the D gene is possibly TRBD2 (5 bases). Germline CDR1 reads LNHNV; CDR2 reads YYDKDF (reference sequence). Trimming removed 1 base at V and 4 bases at J, with 8 bases between. The CDR3 covers 15 residues. CDR3 protein: CATSRGLAGANVLTF. The CDR3 DNA reads as TGTGCCACCAGCAGAGGGCTAGCCGGGGCCAACGTCCTGACTTTC.

The chain links TRBV12-3 or TRBV12-4 to TRBJ2-1; D is ambiguous. The CDR3 runs to 13 residues. The ends were cut back, 5 bases at V and 11 bases at J, with 16 bases in the middle. This chain's CDR3 is CASSPVVREKQFF. CDR3 DNA: TGTGCCAGCAGTCCCGTAGTGAGAGAGAAGCAGTTCTTC.

This clonotype has only a few counts. The CDR3 protein is CASSLEGTGAAFHEQFF. The CDR3 DNA reads TGTGCCAGCAGCTTAGAGGGGACAGGGGCCGCTTTCCATGAGCAGTTCTTC. The genes are TRBV7-2 and TRBJ2-1; 10 nucleotides align to TRBD1. The germline gives CDR1 SGHTA, CDR2 FQGNSA. The CDR3 contains 17 residues. J lost 8 bases, V lost 1 base, and 11 bases had no gene match. The full variable domain, its missing parts supplied by reference TRBV7-2 and TRBJ2-1, is GAGVSQSPSNKVTEKGKDVELRCDPISGHTALYWYRQSLGQGLEFLIYFQGNSAPDKSGLPSDRFSAERTGGSVSTLTIQRTQQEDSAVYLCASSLEGTGAAFHEQFFGPGTRLTVL.

The chain combines TRBV5-1 with TRBJ2-1; 13 positions agree with TRBD2. J was trimmed by 6 bases and V by 8 bases; bases with no gene match: 5. The germline V gene has CDR1 SGHRS and CDR2 YFSETQ. The CDR3 covers 14 residues. The CDR3 spells CASVLAGGRNEQFF. The CDR3 DNA reads TGCGCCAGTGTACTAGCGGGGGGGCGCAATGAGCAGTTCTTC.

This clonotype appeared a few times. The chain joins TRBV3-1 to TRBJ1-4; D is undetermined. Looked up from germline, CDR1 is LGHDT and CDR2 is YNNKEL (reference sequence). Trimming left V 4 bases short and J 0 bases short, with 12 bases between. The CDR3 extends over 16 amino acids. CDR3 DNA: TGTGCCAGCAGCCCCTCAGGACGGACAACTAATGAAAAACTGTTTTTT. It translates to CASSPSGRTTNEKLFF.